Following are 25 T cell receptor beta chains from one sample sequenced in a study of CD8 T cells in ankylosing spondylitis. Notes on the study in general: A TCR beta motif made of several highly homologous variants seemed typical of ankylosing spondylitis blood.

Antigens of these TCRs are unknown. TCRdb called the 5' RACE reads again in MiXCR, with one record for every CDR3 protein. The sample contains around 430,000 distinct CDR3 sequences, roughly a sixth of which appear only once. The sequencing input was blood, either unsorted or a sorted T cell fraction (not recorded which). Receptors were obtained from a male donor with ankylosing spondylitis.

Only a few counts were recorded for this clonotype. The V call is TRBV15, the J call TRBJ2-5; D gene unclear. The CDR3 is 13 amino acids. Germline V lookup: CDR1 LNHNV, CDR2 YYDKDF (reference sequence). Between the trimmed V and J ends, which lost 0 bases and 2 bases, there was a span of 4 bases. In DNA, the CDR3 is TGTGCCACCAGCAGAGATTTACAAGAGACCCAGTACTTC. Translating gives CATSRDLQETQYF.

This clonotype was recorded at least ten times. This chain uses TRBV5-1 with TRBJ2-3, with TRBD2 matching 16 bases. The CDR3 contains 18 residues. The V gene's germline CDR1 is SGHRS and CDR2 YFSETQ. J was trimmed by 5 bases and V by 0 bases; bases with no gene match: 6. The CDR3 region is CASSLAGTSGRARDTQYF. Written as DNA, the CDR3 is TGCGCCAGCAGCTTGGCTGGGACTAGCGGGAGGGCGAGAGATACGCAGTATTTT.

The chain is built from TRBV19 and TRBJ1-2; D call uncertain. V shed 9 bases and J shed 7 bases, with 12 bases lying between them. This CDR3 spans 11 amino acids. Germline CDR1 is LNHDA and CDR2 is SQIVND (reference sequence). The CDR3, as DNA: TGTGCCAGCGGCCCAGGCTTTGGCTACACCTTC. This sequence encodes CASGPGFGYTF.

The sample holds one count of this clonotype. The chain recombines TRBV7-8 with TRBJ2-2, with D uncertain. Looked up from germline, CDR1 is SGHVS and CDR2 is FQNEAQ. The V and J ends lost 1 base and 7 bases respectively, with 10 bases between them. The CDR3 is 14 residues long. CDR3 DNA sequence: TGTGCCAGCAGCTTAGAGGTAGCTAGCGGGGAGCTGTTTTTT. It encodes CASSLEVASGELFF.

The J gene is TRBJ2-3, the V gene TRBV7-2; D unresolved. CDR3 length: 15 amino acids. Germline V gene lookup returns CDR1 SGHTA and CDR2 FQGNSA. Trimming pared 1 base from V and 4 bases from J, leaving 12 bases between. CDR3: CASSLVVVRPDTQYF. The CDR3 DNA is TGTGCCAGCAGCTTAGTCGTTGTGCGCCCAGATACGCAGTATTTT.

This chain connects TRBV20-1 to TRBJ2-7; possible D gene TRBD2, 6 bases. V lost 3 bases and J 2 bases, leaving 8 bases between the germline ends. CDR1 is DFQATT, CDR2 SNEGSKA, per germline (reference sequence). The CDR3 is made up of 12 amino acids. Here the CDR3 DNA reads TGCAGTGCTAGCGGGAGCACCTACGAGCAGTACTTC. Its translation is CSASGSTYEQYF.

This sequence joins TRBV7-2 and TRBJ2-1; 10 bases agree with TRBD2. The CDR3 totals 13 residues. CDR1 is SGHTA and CDR2 is FQGNSA in the germline V gene. The CDR3 DNA is TGTGGCGGTGGGACTAGCGAAAACAATGAGCAGTTCTTC. This gives the protein CGGGTSENNEQFF. Using reference TRBV7-2 and TRBJ2-1 for the parts outside the CDR3, the full variable domain is GAGVSQSPSNKVTEKGKDVELRCDPISGHTALYWYRQSLGQGLEFLIYFQGNSAPDKSGLPSDRFSAERTGGSVSTLTIQRTQQEDSAVYLCGGGTSENNEQFFGPGTRLTVL.

This clonotype has more than one count but fewer than ten. The chain carries TRBV7-2 and TRBJ2-1; 9 positions agree with TRBD2. The CDR3 is made up of 16 amino acids. Germline assignment: CDR1 SGHTA and CDR2 FQGNSA. V shed 5 bases and J 2 bases; nucleotides not matched to a gene: 7. In DNA, the CDR3 is TGTGCCAGCAGCCCCCCGGGCGGGGGGGCCTACAATGAGCAGTTCTTC. Amino acid sequence: CASSPPGGGAYNEQFF.

V usage is TRBV2 and J usage is TRBJ1-1, with 8 bases fitting TRBD1. The CDR3 totals 13 residues. J gave up 6 bases and V 7 bases, and 7 bases lay outside the gene matches. The germline V gene has CDR1 SNHLY and CDR2 FYNNEI. In DNA form, the CDR3 reads TGTGCCAGCAACTCAGGGGGCTTGCCTGAAGCTTTCTTT. It codes for CASNSGGLPEAFF.

The CDR3 DNA is TGTGCCAGCAGCTTAGGGAACCAGCAGTACTTC. Its protein product is CASSLGNQQYF. The chain joins TRBV7-9 to TRBJ2-7; D not certain. CDR3 length: 11 amino acids. CDR1 is SEHNR and CDR2 is FQNEAQ in the germline V gene (reference sequence). Trimming pared 1 base from V and 8 bases from J, leaving 6 bases between.

The chain uses TRBV7-9 and TRBJ1-6, with D perhaps matching TRBD1 (6 bases). V gave up 8 bases and J gave up 2 bases, with 16 bases separating them. Germline-derived CDR1 and CDR2 are SEHNR and FQNEAQ (reference sequence). There are 16 residues in the CDR3. CDR3 in amino acids: CASQRAGAPYNSPLHF. For the CDR3, the DNA is TGTGCCAGCCAGCGTGCGGGGGCCCCCTATAATTCACCCCTCCACTTT.

CDR3 coding DNA: TGTGCCAGCAGCAATAGCCGCACAGGGTCGGACACTGAAGCTTTCTTT. As protein: CASSNSRTGSDTEAFF. The chain carries TRBV7-2 and TRBJ1-1; D is perhaps TRBD1 (6 bases). This CDR3 region has 16 residues. Trimming left V 5 bases short and J 3 bases short, with 19 bases between. Germline-derived CDR1 and CDR2 are SGHTA and FQGNSA.

Ten or more counts support this clonotype. V is TRBV28 and J is TRBJ2-1; 9 bases are shared with TRBD2. The CDR3 runs to 15 residues. Per germline, CDR1 MDHEN and CDR2 SYDVKM. V lost 3 bases, J lost 6 bases, and 6 bases stayed unmatched. CDR3 bases: TGTGCCAGCAGTTTTCTGGCGGGGGGGAGCAATGAGCAGTTCTTC. Protein: CASSFLAGGSNEQFF.

This clonotype was seen more than once but under ten times. The chain links TRBV20-1 to TRBJ2-7, with D possibly being TRBD1 or TRBD2 (6 bases each). Trimming cost V 6 bases and J 8 bases, with 26 bases left between them. The CDR3 is 15 amino acids. The germline V gene encodes CDR1 DFQATT and CDR2 SNEGSKA (reference sequence). As DNA, the CDR3 is TGCAGTGCCCACTCGGGCGGGGTAGTGGGGGCAAAGCAGTACTTC. This encodes CSAHSGGVVGAKQYF.

This clonotype has only a few counts. This sequence joins TRBV12-3 or TRBV12-4 and TRBJ1-3; 8 bases are shared with TRBD1. The trim removed 6 bases at V and 8 bases at J, leaving 3 bases unmatched. This CDR3 region has 12 residues. The CDR3: CASRGQGDTIYF. As DNA, the CDR3 is TGTGCCAGCAGAGGACAGGGCGACACCATATATTTT.

This clonotype was counted only a few times. The chain has TRBV7-3 and TRBJ2-7; no clear D. V dropped 2 bases and J dropped 2 bases, with 13 bases sitting between them. Germline V lookup: CDR1 SGHTA, CDR2 FQGTGA. The CDR3 has 15 residues. CDR3 DNA: TGTGCCAGCAGCTTACCCGGAACAGAGCCCTACGAGCAGTACTTC. Protein sequence: CASSLPGTEPYEQYF.

This clonotype has just a few counts. The chain is built from TRBV18 and TRBJ1-1, with a weak D call TRBD1 (5 bases). CDR1 KGHSH and CDR2 LQKENI come from the germline V gene. This CDR3 comprises 12 residues. Deletions cut 11 bases from V and 0 bases from J, with 10 bases between. The DNA of the CDR3 is TGTGCCGCGGGGACGGTGAACACTGAAGCTTTCTTT. It is translated as CAAGTVNTEAFF.

This clonotype was seen at least ten times. CDR3: CASSLQGVTLRFF. The DNA for the CDR3 is TGTGCCAGCAGTTTACAGGGGGTCACTTTGCGGTTCTTC. The chain combines TRBV5-8 with TRBJ2-1; 8 positions match TRBD1. The CDR3 spans 13 residues. The V gene end was trimmed by 5 bases and the J gene end by 15 bases; junction bases not matched to a gene: 13. Germline V gives CDR1 SGHTS, CDR2 YDEGEE.

A few counts support this clonotype. The chain employs TRBV6-1 and TRBJ1-5; D is possibly TRBD1 (6 bases). V lost 2 bases, J lost 3 bases, and 11 bases lay in between. Germline assignment: CDR1 MNHNS and CDR2 SASEGT. This CDR3 spans 15 amino acids. The chain's CDR3 is CASSELGGYNQPQHF. CDR3 DNA: TGTGCCAGCAGTGAATTGGGGGGCTACAATCAGCCCCAGCATTTT.

This clonotype has more than one count but fewer than ten. The V and J genes are TRBV20-1 and TRBJ1-1, with D maybe TRBD1 (5 bases). The CDR3 has 14 amino acids. The germline gives CDR1 DFQATT, CDR2 SNEGSKA (reference sequence). Trimming removed 3 bases from V and 0 bases from J, with 11 bases in between. CDR3 nucleotides: TGCAGTGCTAGGGCTGGGGGGGTGAACACTGAAGCTTTCTTT. Translation gives CSARAGGVNTEAFF.

The V gene is TRBV5-1, the J gene TRBJ1-2; weak D call: TRBD1 (6 bases). CDR1 is SGHRS and CDR2 is YFSETQ in the germline V gene. V lost 1 base to trimming and J lost 5 bases, with 12 bases between them. CDR3 length: 14 residues. The CDR3 coding sequence is TGCGCCAGCAGCTTGACGGACAGAGAGTATGGCTACACCTTC. This codes for CASSLTDREYGYTF.

J is TRBJ1-5 and V is TRBV19, with D unresolved. The germline V gene has CDR1 LNHDA and CDR2 SQIVND (reference sequence). Between the trimmed V and J ends, which lost 7 bases and 3 bases, there was a span of 13 bases. This CDR3 has 14 residues. The CDR3 region has the DNA TGTGCCAGTATCCCCGGAGGTTTCAATCAGCCCCAGCATTTT. Amino acids: CASIPGGFNQPQHF.

This clonotype was counted only a few times. The rearrangement uses TRBV9 and TRBJ1-2, with a possible D match to TRBD1 (6 bases). The CDR3 consists of 14 residues. The germline V and J ends were trimmed by 0 bases and 4 bases, with 10 bases remaining between them. CDR1 and CDR2 from the germline V gene are SGDLS and YYNGEE. CDR3 protein: CASSVEQGGYGYTF. As DNA, the CDR3 is TGTGCCAGCAGCGTAGAACAGGGAGGCTATGGCTACACCTTC.

This clonotype was recorded many times. The CDR3 DNA is TGCGCCAGCAGCTTGGGCAAGGGGGAGCAGTACTTC. Protein: CASSLGKGEQYF. The chain joins TRBV5-1 to TRBJ2-7, with D tentatively TRBD1 (5 bases). The CDR3 is made up of 12 amino acids. Trimming took off 0 bases at V and 7 bases at J, with 8 bases between the two ends. Germline CDR1 SGHRS, CDR2 YFSETQ. Drawing the rest from reference TRBV5-1 and TRBJ2-7, the complete variable domain is KAGVTQTPRYLIKTRGQQVTLSCSPISGHRSVSWYQQTPGQGLQFLFEYFSETQRNKGNFPGRFSGRQFSNSRSEMNVSTLELGDSALYLCASSLGKGEQYFGPGTRLTVT.

This clonotype was seen only a few times. The V and J genes are TRBV2 and TRBJ2-5, with D tentatively TRBD1 (5 bases). The germline V and J ends were trimmed by 8 bases and 5 bases, with 9 bases remaining between them. The germline V gene has CDR1 SNHLY and CDR2 FYNNEI. The CDR3 consists of 11 residues. The CDR3 sequence: CASGAVETQYF. The CDR3 DNA is TGTGCCAGCGGGGCTGTCGAGACCCAGTACTTC.